The 29 T cell receptor beta chains listed next were all sequenced from one sample in a study of Graves' ophthalmopathy and Graves' hyperthyroidism. The authors amplified TCR beta CDR3 regions from RNA transcripts. The first-round RT-PCR employed HTBI primers together with the Qiagen OneStep RT-PCR kit. A multiplex PCR was then performed as the second round. MiXCR was run by TCRdb on the multiplex PCR reads, yielding one entry per CDR3 protein. Counted here are around 400,000 distinct CDR3 sequences, roughly 21% occurring once; the ten biggest clones make up approximately 3%. Sequencing used peripheral blood. The receptors here all came from a woman younger than 35 with stable Graves' hyperthyroidism.

At least ten counts were recorded for this clonotype. The chain combines TRBV6-5 with TRBJ2-7; a possible D gene is TRBD2 (6 bases). With 3 bases removed from V and 4 bases from J, the gap between germline ends came to 13 bases. This CDR3 comprises 14 residues. The germline gives CDR1 MNHEY, CDR2 SVGAGI. The CDR3 DNA reads as TGTGCCAGCAGTTATCGTGGGAGGATGTACGAGCAGTACTTC. Amino acids: CASSYRGRMYEQYF.

This clonotype was counted many times. The chain recombines TRBV2 with TRBJ1-1; 7 nucleotides match TRBD1. V trimming: 7 bases; J trimming: 7 bases; junction bases outside the gene matches: 6. Per germline, CDR1 SNHLY and CDR2 FYNNEI. The CDR3 is 12 amino acids. The CDR3 sequence: CASTRQGLEAFF. CDR3 in DNA: TGTGCCAGCACCCGACAGGGCCTTGAAGCTTTCTTT.

J is TRBJ1-2 and V is TRBV6-5; D call uncertain. The length of the CDR3 is 15 residues. The V gene's germline CDR1 is MNHEY and CDR2 SVGAGI. Trimming took off 3 bases at V and 0 bases at J, with 11 bases between the two ends. CDR3 bases: TGTGCCAGCAGTTATGGCGCAGACGCTAACTATGGCTACACCTTC. It specifies CASSYGADANYGYTF.

This clonotype was counted many times. One base away lies a much larger clone, so this may be a sequencing read error. The genes are TRBV12-3 or TRBV12-4 and TRBJ2-2, with TRBD2 matching 14 bases. The CDR3 covers 16 residues. V shed 6 bases, J shed 3 bases, and the junction held 3 bases outside the gene matches. CDR3 bases: TGTGCCAGCAGGATGGGACTAGCGGGAGACACCGGGGAGCTGTTTTTT. Translating it yields CASRMGLAGDTGELFF.

This clonotype has at least ten counts. The CDR3 bases are TGTGCCAGCAGCTTAATGAACCGCGAGCAGTACTTC. Translation gives CASSLMNREQYF. V gene TRBV7-2 combines with J gene TRBJ2-7, with D hard to call. Trimming stripped 2 bases from V and 6 bases from J, with 8 bases between. The CDR3 is 12 amino acids. Per germline, CDR1 SGHTA and CDR2 FQGNSA.

This clonotype was counted many times. CDR3 nucleotide sequence: TGCAGTGCTAGTAGACTAGCGGGCTACGAGCAGTACTTC. It yields the protein CSASRLAGYEQYF. The genes are TRBV20-1 and TRBJ2-7; 10 positions match TRBD2. V lost 3 bases to trimming and J lost 3 bases; unmatched junction nucleotides: 2. CDR3 length: 13 residues. From germline, CDR1 is DFQATT and CDR2 SNEGSKA (reference sequence).

There are many counts of this clonotype. The chain carries TRBV2 and TRBJ2-2, with D perhaps matching TRBD2 (6 bases). V lost 6 bases and J lost 6, with 14 bases in between. CDR3 size: 14 residues. Germline CDR1 SNHLY, CDR2 FYNNEI. CDR3 sequence: CASREGRVSGELFF. The CDR3 DNA reads TGTGCCAGCAGGGAGGGAAGGGTGTCCGGGGAGCTGTTTTTT.

J is TRBJ1-6 and V is TRBV28, with TRBD1 matching over 9 bases. V trimming: 5 bases; J trimming: 9 bases; junction bases outside the gene matches: 5. Germline loops: CDR1 MDHEN, CDR2 SYDVKM. The CDR3 totals 14 residues. CDR3: CASSTGQGISPLHF. CDR3 nucleotides: TGTGCCAGCAGTACGGGACAGGGAATTTCACCCCTCCACTTT. Full variable domain (remainder filled in from reference TRBV28 and TRBJ1-6): DVKVTQSSRYLVKRTGEKVFLECVQDMDHENMFWYRQDPGLGLRLIYFSYDVKMKEKGDIPEGYSVSREKKERFSLILESASTNQTSMYLCASSTGQGISPLHFGNGTRLTVT.

A few counts support this clonotype. At one end the junction does not follow the germline gene, possibly because of a read error. The V gene is TRBV11-2, the J gene TRBJ2-4; unclear D gene. This CDR3 contains 15 residues. CDR1 is SGHAT and CDR2 is FQNNGV in the germline V gene. The DNA for the CDR3 is TGTGCCAGCAGCTCCCTCAAAGTATCCAAAAACATTAAGTACTTC. Protein: CASSSLKVSKNIKYF.

The sample holds many counts of this clonotype. CDR3 sequence: CASSSTRSDRSYEQYF. The CDR3 DNA reads TGTGCCAGCAGCTCAACCCGATCGGACAGATCATACGAGCAGTACTTC. The rearrangement joins TRBV7-9 to TRBJ2-7; weak D call: TRBD1 (6 bases). V lost 4 bases and J lost 4, with 20 bases in between. This CDR3 spans 16 amino acids. Germline values: CDR1 SEHNR, CDR2 FQNEAQ (reference sequence).

This chain joins TRBV12-5 and TRBJ2-7; 7 nucleotides line up with TRBD2. This CDR3 has 16 amino acids. The V gene's germline CDR1 is LGHNT and CDR2 FRNRAP. Trimming removed 4 bases from V and 0 bases from J; junction bases left unmatched: 9. CDR3 protein: CASGSGSGDYSYEQYF. The CDR3, as DNA: TGTGCTAGTGGTTCGGGGAGCGGGGACTACTCCTACGAGCAGTACTTC.

This clonotype was counted at least ten times. The chain links TRBV28 to TRBJ2-5; 8 bases line up with TRBD2. CDR3 length: 15 amino acids. Per the germline V gene, CDR1 is MDHEN and CDR2 is SYDVKM. Unmatched junction bases numbered 5, after V lost 1 base and J lost 4 bases. As DNA, the CDR3 is TGTGCCAGCAGTTTATTGGGGACTAGACGAGAGACCCAGTACTTC. This codes for CASSLLGTRRETQYF.

This clonotype was counted many times. The chain couples TRBV19 to TRBJ1-1; D gene ambiguous. V was shortened by 2 bases and J by 1 base, with 8 bases between the two germline ends. The CDR3 spans 14 residues. Germline CDR1 is LNHDA and CDR2 is SQIVND (reference sequence). This chain's CDR3 is CASSIPTRNTEAFF. In DNA, the CDR3 is TGTGCCAGTAGTATACCTACGAGGAACACTGAAGCTTTCTTT.

This clonotype has at least ten counts. The gene calls are TRBV5-1 and TRBJ2-7; 7 bases are shared with TRBD2. CDR1 and CDR2 from the germline V gene are SGHRS and YFSETQ. CDR3 length equals 14 residues. Trimming cost V 4 bases and J 2 bases; bases outside gene matches: 6. The CDR3 loop is CASSTTGGTYEQYF. For the CDR3, the DNA is TGCGCCAGCAGCACCACCGGGGGGACCTACGAGCAGTACTTC.

This clonotype has ten or more counts. The CDR3 loop is CASSLQDSIETQYF. The CDR3 bases are TGTGCCAGCAGCCTCCAAGACAGTATAGAGACCCAGTACTTC. The V and J genes are TRBV28 and TRBJ2-5, with D perhaps TRBD1 (5 bases). Germline V gene data show CDR1 as MDHEN and CDR2 as SYDVKM. Trimming removed 6 bases from V and 4 bases from J, with 15 bases in between. The CDR3 loop spans 14 amino acids. The full variable domain, its missing parts supplied by reference TRBV28 and TRBJ2-5, is DVKVTQSSRYLVKRTGEKVFLECVQDMDHENMFWYRQDPGLGLRLIYFSYDVKMKEKGDIPEGYSVSREKKERFSLILESASTNQTSMYLCASSLQDSIETQYFGPGTRLLVL.

This clonotype showed up many times. This chain joins TRBV20-1 and TRBJ2-7; 8 nucleotides match TRBD2. The CDR3 covers 18 residues. Germline V lookup: CDR1 DFQATT, CDR2 SNEGSKA (reference sequence). With 4 bases clipped from V and 0 bases from J, the junction kept 17 bases outside the gene matches. The CDR3, as DNA: TGCAGTGCTATAAATCCGGAGAGGGGTAGCGGGAACTCCTACGAGCAGTACTTC. Translation: CSAINPERGSGNSYEQYF.

The CDR3 loop is CASSLQYFSNTGELFF. The CDR3 DNA reads TGTGCCAGCAGTCTTCAATATTTTTCGAACACCGGGGAGCTGTTTTTT. V and J are TRBV27 and TRBJ2-2; D gene ambiguous. CDR3 size: 16 residues. Germline V CDR1 and CDR2: MNHEY, SMNVEV (reference sequence). The germline V and J ends were trimmed by 5 bases and 0 bases, with 13 bases remaining between them.

The J gene is TRBJ2-5, the V gene TRBV3-1, with TRBD2 matching 8 bases. The CDR3 runs to 14 residues. With V trimmed by 4 bases and J by 3 bases, 4 bases remained unmatched. CDR1 is LGHDT, CDR2 YNNKEL, per germline (reference sequence). The CDR3 sequence: CASSRSGVEETQYF. The CDR3 coding sequence is TGTGCCAGCAGCCGTAGCGGGGTTGAAGAGACCCAGTACTTC.

This clonotype was counted many times. The chain uses TRBV6-1 and TRBJ2-3; no firm D call. V was clipped by 1 base and J by 2 bases, with 7 bases between them. CDR1 is MNHNS, CDR2 SASEGT, per germline. The CDR3 length is 14 residues. The CDR3 is CASSEVALTDTQYF. The CDR3, as DNA: TGTGCCAGCAGTGAAGTGGCCCTCACAGATACGCAGTATTTT.

Ten or more counts support this clonotype. The V and J genes are TRBV11-1 and TRBJ2-7; TRBD2 matches 9 bases. The J segment lost 4 bases and the V segment lost 1 base, leaving 14 bases of the junction unmatched. This CDR3 is 18 amino acids long. Germline loops: CDR1 SGHAT, CDR2 FQDESV (reference sequence). CDR3 residues: CASSLGYKAGGPLYEQYF. Written as DNA, the CDR3 is TGTGCCAGCAGCTTAGGATATAAGGCGGGAGGGCCTCTGTACGAGCAGTACTTC.

This clonotype was observed many times. CDR3 region: CASSQQGLSYNSPLHF. Here the CDR3 DNA reads TGCGCCAGCAGCCAACAGGGGCTCTCCTATAATTCACCCCTCCACTTT. This chain links TRBV4-1 with TRBJ1-6, with D tentatively TRBD1 (6 bases). The V gene lost 2 bases and the J gene lost 0 bases, with 8 bases spanning the gap. CDR1 is MGHRA and CDR2 is YSYEKL in the germline V gene. CDR3 length: 16 residues.

This clonotype has a count of ten or more. The chain has TRBV3-1 and TRBJ1-5; D gene uncertain. The germline V gene has CDR1 LGHDT and CDR2 YNNKEL (reference sequence). This CDR3 has 12 residues. Trimming stripped 3 bases from V and 0 bases from J, with 0 bases between. This CDR3 reads CASSHSNQPQHF. CDR3 DNA: TGTGCCAGCAGCCATAGCAATCAGCCCCAGCATTTT.

This clonotype was recorded at least ten times. The chain carries TRBV19 and TRBJ2-2, with TRBD1 matching 10 bases. Unmatched junction bases numbered 3, after V lost 2 bases and J lost 6 bases. The CDR3 contains 15 residues. Germline assignment: CDR1 LNHDA and CDR2 SQIVND (reference sequence). The CDR3 reads CASSIFDRGPGELFF. In nucleotides, the CDR3 is TGTGCCAGTAGTATATTCGACAGGGGGCCCGGGGAGCTGTTTTTT.

This clonotype came up many times. The gene calls are TRBV10-3 and TRBJ2-7, with D uncertain. The V and J ends lost 5 bases and 0 bases respectively, with 14 bases between them. The CDR3 has 15 amino acids. Germline CDR1 and CDR2: ENHRY and SYGVKD. In DNA, the CDR3 is TGTGCCATCAGTAGGAGCGACGGTAGCTCCTACGAGCAGTACTTC. Translating it yields CAISRSDGSSYEQYF.

This clonotype was counted once. This chain links TRBV14 with TRBJ2-5; weak D call: TRBD1 (5 bases). V lost 5 bases, J lost 2 bases, and 21 bases lay in between. Germline-derived CDR1 and CDR2 are SGHDN and FVKESK. This CDR3 is 17 amino acids long. CDR3 DNA sequence: TGTGCCAGCAGCTTCAGGGCCGCAAAAGCCCGTCAAGAGACCCAGTACTTC. It codes for CASSFRAAKARQETQYF.

This clonotype was seen at least ten times. The chain couples TRBV3-1 to TRBJ2-2; 8 bases agree with TRBD1. The CDR3 sequence is 13 residues long. V trimming: 3 bases; J trimming: 7 bases; junction bases outside the gene matches: 1. Germline CDR1 is LGHDT and CDR2 is YNNKEL (reference sequence). This chain's CDR3 is CASSHGQGGELFF. CDR3 nucleotides: TGTGCCAGCAGCCACGGACAGGGCGGGGAGCTGTTTTTT.

In this sample, this clonotype turned up many times. The junction and the germline gene differ at one end; a read error may be behind it. The chain recombines TRBV6-1 with TRBJ1-2; 9 positions agree with TRBD1. Per the germline V gene, CDR1 is MNHNS and CDR2 is SASEGT. The CDR3 length is 15 residues. The DNA for the CDR3 is TGTGCCAGCAGCACTACGGGACAGGGCTTTTATGGCTACACTTTC. Its protein is CASSTTGQGFYGYTF.

The sample holds many counts of this clonotype. The V and J genes are TRBV11-2 and TRBJ2-2, with TRBD2 identical over 13 bases. This CDR3 is built from 16 residues. Germline trimming cut 4 bases from V and 7 bases from J; bases unmatched to any gene: 6. CDR1 is SGHAT and CDR2 is FQNNGV in the germline V gene. CDR3 nucleotide sequence: TGTGCCAGCAGCTCTGGACTAGCGGGAGAGATCGGGGAGCTGTTTTTT. Translating it yields CASSSGLAGEIGELFF.

This clonotype was found a few times. A much larger clone lies one base from this, so it may be a read error. This chain joins TRBV12-3 or TRBV12-4 and TRBJ2-7, with a possible D match to TRBD1 (6 bases). V was shortened by 6 bases and J by 2 bases, with 17 bases between the two germline ends. The CDR3 contains 15 residues. The CDR3 sequence: CASSFRTESTYEQYF. CDR3 in DNA: TGTGCCAGCAGCTTCCGGACAGAATCCACCTACGAGCAGTACTTC.